This T cell receptor beta chain was recorded in a study of T cell repertoires in cytomegalovirus infection. The sample holds a few counts of this clonotype. Its matching antigen is unknown. Each CDR3 protein gets one entry after TCRdb re-called the reads with MiXCR. In the table there are around 570,000 distinct CDR3 sequences, around two fifths of which are singletons. V was shortened by 3 bases and J by 1 base, with 22 bases between the two germline ends. The CDR3 contains 19 residues. The chain recombines TRBV12-3 or TRBV12-4 with TRBJ1-5; possible D gene TRBD1, 6 bases. The sample here was cultured PBMCs, taken from culture after CMV antigen stimulation. The receptor was derived from a human donor in good health (CMV status not recorded). Some clones in this sample may be carry-over from other donors' samples. The CDR3 DNA follows: TGTGCCAGCAGTTTCCATCGGGGGCAGGTCCAATTGAGCAATCAGCCCCAGCATTTT. Encoded protein: CASSFHRGQVQLSNQPQHF.